One and the same sample provided the 25 T cell receptor beta chains below, sequenced in a study of lung T cells in sarcoidosis with Löfgren's syndrome. TCRdb called the reads again in MiXCR, with one record for every CDR3 protein. This table holds roughly 63,000 distinct CDR3 sequences, 21% found once. The specimen was CD4+ T cells from PBMCs. These TCRs come from a human donor with sarcoidosis (Löfgren's syndrome or another form), or a control subject (not recorded which).

This chain links TRBV18 with TRBJ1-2; D gene unclear. V gave up 1 base and J gave up 7 bases, with 7 bases separating them. Germline V lookup: CDR1 KGHSH, CDR2 LQKENI. There are 12 residues in the CDR3. CDR3 residues: CASSPQESGYTF. The CDR3 DNA sequence: TGTGCCAGCTCACCACAGGAGAGTGGCTACACCTTC.

This chain joins TRBV10-1 and TRBJ2-7; 9 nucleotides agree with TRBD2. This CDR3 is built from 17 residues. Germline CDR1 is WNHNN and CDR2 is SYGVQD (reference sequence). J was trimmed by 5 bases and V by 10 bases; bases with no gene match: 21. CDR3 loop: CAKSLLGVRGGGNEQYV. CDR3 nucleotide sequence: TGCGCCAAATCCCTGCTAGGAGTGCGGGGGGGAGGGAACGAGCAGTACGTC.

CDR3 nucleotides: TGCGCCAGCAGCTTGGGGGGTGGGACCGGGGAGCTGTTTTTT. Amino acids: CASSLGGGTGELFF. The chain is built from TRBV5-1 and TRBJ2-2; D unresolved. Germline V lookup: CDR1 SGHRS, CDR2 YFSETQ. Trimming removed 0 bases at V and 5 bases at J, with 8 bases between. The CDR3 sequence is 14 residues long.

The chain employs TRBV4-1 and TRBJ1-5; tentative D call: TRBD1 (5 bases). V dropped 1 base and J dropped 4 bases, with 11 bases sitting between them. This CDR3 spans 15 amino acids. CDR1 and CDR2 from the germline V gene are MGHRA and YSYEKL. CDR3 DNA: TGCGCCAGCAGCCAAGGTTCGGAGGGGAATCAGCCCCAGCATTTT. This encodes CASSQGSEGNQPQHF.

This clonotype was observed at least ten times. This sequence joins TRBV15 and TRBJ2-3, with a possible D match to TRBD2 (5 bases). Per the germline V gene, CDR1 is LNHNV and CDR2 is YYDKDF (reference sequence). This CDR3 comprises 16 residues. V gave up 1 base and J gave up 1 base, with 12 bases separating them. In nucleotides, the CDR3 is TGTGCCACCAGCAGAGGAAATAGCGACGGCACAGATACGCAGTATTTT. Encoded protein: CATSRGNSDGTDTQYF. Full variable domain (rest looked up from reference TRBV15 and TRBJ2-3): DAMVIQNPRYQVTQFGKPVTLSCSQTLNHNVMYWYQQKSSQAPKLLFHYYDKDFNNEADTPDNFQSRRPNTSFCFLDIRSPGLGDTAMYLCATSRGNSDGTDTQYFGPGTRLTVL.

The CDR3 loop reads CASSLYAGSQETQYF. CDR3 nucleotides: TGCGCCAGCTCCCTCTACGCCGGGAGCCAAGAGACCCAGTACTTC. The chain uses TRBV5-1 and TRBJ2-5; D perhaps matches TRBD2 (6 bases). The germline CDR1 and CDR2 sequences are SGHRS and YFSETQ. The V end was cut by 7 bases, the J end by 1 base, with 17 bases between. This CDR3 has 15 residues.

Remarks on this clonotype: The junction does not match germline at one end; this may be a read error. The chain joins TRBV20-1 to TRBJ2-5; 7 nucleotides agree with TRBD2. CDR3 size: 12 residues. Germline values: CDR1 DFQATT, CDR2 SNEGSKA (reference sequence). The CDR3 loop reads CSAGGLKETQCF. DNA for the CDR3: TGCAGTGCTGGGGGACTAAAAGAGACCCAGTGCTTC.

This clonotype showed up many times. The rearrangement links TRBV28 to TRBJ1-3; D unclear. The CDR3 is 14 amino acids. V gave up 7 bases and J gave up 0 bases, with 10 bases separating them. Germline CDR1 is MDHEN and CDR2 is SYDVKM. CDR3 region: CASTRSPSGNTIYF. Written as DNA, the CDR3 is TGTGCCAGCACACGCAGCCCCTCTGGAAACACCATATATTTT.

About this clonotype: This may be a read error: a much more frequent sequence differs by one nucleotide. The chain couples TRBV28 to TRBJ1-6; D gene uncertain. The CDR3 has 13 amino acids. V lost 7 bases and J 10 bases, leaving 14 bases between the germline ends. CDR1 MDHEN and CDR2 SYDVKM come from the germline V gene. The CDR3, as DNA: TGTGCCAGCATTCGACATGGTAACTCACCCCTCCACTTT. This gives the protein CASIRHGNSPLHF.

Regarding this clonotype: This may be a read error, as it is one base from a much larger clone. The rearrangement links TRBV15 to TRBJ2-1; D might be TRBD2 (6 bases). The CDR3 totals 15 residues. CDR1 and CDR2 from the germline V gene are LNHNV and YYDKDF (reference sequence). The CDR3 reads CATSRGGTHYNERFF. The CDR3 nucleotides are TGTGCCACCAGCAGGGGCGGGACTCACTACAATGAGCGGTTCTTC.

As for this clonotype: This sequence may be a read error, since a much larger clone differs from it by one base. J is TRBJ2-2 and V is TRBV19; 9 nucleotides align to TRBD1. The junction had 6 bases not matched to a gene; V was cut back by 7 bases and J by 3 bases. Germline CDR1 is LNHDA and CDR2 is SQIVND (reference sequence). The CDR3 covers 15 residues. The CDR3 is CASIADRGDTGELFF. In DNA form, the CDR3 reads TGTGCCAGTATCGCGGACAGGGGAGACACCGGGGAGCTGTTTTTT. Full variable domain (rest looked up from reference TRBV19 and TRBJ2-2): DGGITQSPKYLFRKEGQNVTLSCEQNLNHDAMYWYRQDPGQGLRLIYYSQIVNDFQKGDIAEGYSVSREKKESFPLTVTSAQKNPTAFYLCASIADRGDTGELFFGEGSRLTVL.

The chain is built from TRBV6-4 and TRBJ2-1, with D maybe TRBD2 (5 bases). Trimming shortened V by 8 bases and J by 0 bases, and 17 bases separated the two germline ends. The CDR3 runs to 16 residues. Germline V gene data show CDR1 as MRHNA and CDR2 as SNTAGT. In DNA form, the CDR3 reads TGTGCCAGCCGACCCTACGCAGACTACTCCTACAATGAGCAGTTCTTC. Its protein is CASRPYADYSYNEQFF.

This clonotype showed up just a few times. This chain links TRBV28 with TRBJ2-3; TRBD1 aligns across 7 bases. The CDR3 runs 16 residues. CDR1 and CDR2 from the germline V gene are MDHEN and SYDVKM. Trimming cost V 4 bases and J 0 bases; bases outside gene matches: 7. The CDR3 reads CASSSPGTASTDTQYF. CDR3 coding DNA: TGTGCCAGCAGTTCACCCGGGACAGCTAGCACAGATACGCAGTATTTT.

As regards this clonotype: Just one base apart from a much larger clone, this may be a read error. This chain connects TRBV7-2 to TRBJ1-1, with D tentatively TRBD1 (6 bases). V lost 7 bases to trimming and J lost 8 bases, with 17 bases between them. Germline lookup yields CDR1 SGHTA and CDR2 FQGNSA. The CDR3 extends over 13 amino acids. The CDR3 protein is CASKGPRGGEAFF. The CDR3 DNA follows: TGTGCCAGCAAAGGCCCTCGGGGGGGCGAAGCTTTCTTT. The full variable domain, rest sourced from reference TRBV7-2 and TRBJ1-1, is GAGVSQSPSNKVTEKGKDVELRCDPISGHTALYWYRQSLGQGLEFLIYFQGNSAPDKSGLPSDRFSAERTGGSVSTLTIQRTQQEDSAVYLCASKGPRGGEAFFGQGTRLTVV.

This clonotype was recorded at least ten times. The chain employs TRBV2 and TRBJ1-2; 9 nucleotides line up with TRBD1. This CDR3 is 13 amino acids long. Germline V gene lookup returns CDR1 SNHLY and CDR2 FYNNEI. Trimming cost V 6 bases and J 6 bases; bases outside gene matches: 5. This CDR3 reads CASRRQGGHGYTF. Written as DNA, the CDR3 is TGTGCCAGCAGACGACAGGGGGGGCATGGCTACACCTTC.

In this sample, this clonotype turned up many times. V gene TRBV20-1 combines with J gene TRBJ2-2; the match to TRBD2 covers 12 bases. Trimming took 1 base from V and 3 from J; bases not matched to a gene: 9. The CDR3 totals 18 residues. Germline V gene data show CDR1 as DFQATT and CDR2 as SNEGSKA (reference sequence). In DNA, the CDR3 is TGCAGTGCTAGAGTCGTTCTAGCGGGAGGGCCTCACACCGGGGAGCTGTTTTTT. Its protein is CSARVVLAGGPHTGELFF.

This clonotype has just a few counts. The chain uses TRBV29-1 and TRBJ2-7; no firm D call. Deletions cut 4 bases from V and 4 bases from J, with 11 bases between. This CDR3 has 12 amino acids. The V gene's germline CDR1 is SQVTM and CDR2 ANQGSEA. CDR3 region: CSVGRLLYEQYV. The CDR3 DNA follows: TGCAGCGTTGGACGGTTACTGTACGAGCAGTACGTC.

This clonotype was counted many times. The gene calls are TRBV14 and TRBJ1-1; D call uncertain. The CDR3 is made up of 15 amino acids. Trimming removed 0 bases at V and 0 bases at J, with 8 bases between. CDR1 is SGHDN, CDR2 FVKESK, per germline. This CDR3 is CASSQDGRLNTEAFF. CDR3 nucleotide sequence: TGTGCCAGCAGCCAAGACGGGCGGTTGAACACTGAAGCTTTCTTT.

The chain links TRBV7-8 to TRBJ1-1; D may be TRBD1 (6 bases). The CDR3 has 14 residues. Germline V gene data show CDR1 as SGHVS and CDR2 as FQNEAQ. With 4 bases removed from V and 0 bases from J, the gap between germline ends came to 9 bases. CDR3 loop: CASSSGHLNTEAFF. DNA of the CDR3: TGTGCCAGCAGCTCGGGACACTTGAACACTGAAGCTTTCTTT.

V gene TRBV7-9 combines with J gene TRBJ2-5, with 7 bases identical to TRBD1. V lost 1 base to trimming and J lost 1 base; unmatched junction nucleotides: 6. From germline, CDR1 is SEHNR and CDR2 FQNEAQ (reference sequence). The CDR3 has 16 residues. CDR3 sequence (DNA): TGTGCCAGCAGCTTAGTATCGCCAGGGGGCCAAGAGACCCAGTACTTC. Translating it yields CASSLVSPGGQETQYF.

V usage is TRBV2 and J usage is TRBJ1-5; D ambiguous. V was cut by 4 bases and J by 6 bases, with 13 bases left in between. Germline values: CDR1 SNHLY, CDR2 FYNNEI. The CDR3 covers 14 residues. CDR3 residues: CASSVTQRAQPQHF. CDR3 DNA sequence: TGTGCCAGCAGTGTGACACAGAGGGCTCAGCCCCAGCATTTT.

At least ten counts were recorded for this clonotype. This chain joins TRBV6-6 and TRBJ2-1; no firm D call. The CDR3 has 12 amino acids. Germline CDR1 is MNHNY and CDR2 is SVGAGI (reference sequence). Trimming cost V 2 bases and J 9 bases, with 8 bases left between them. CDR3 sequence (DNA): TGTGCCAGCAGTTACCCGGGCGGTGAGCAGTTCTTC. This encodes CASSYPGGEQFF.

V gene TRBV7-2 combines with J gene TRBJ2-7, with no clear D. This CDR3 is 16 amino acids long. The germline gives CDR1 SGHTA, CDR2 FQGNSA. V lost 1 base to trimming and J lost 0 bases, with 13 bases between them. The CDR3 DNA reads TGTGCCAGCAGCTTAGGCCCCCCTAACCTCTCCTACGAGCAGTACTTC. Encoded protein: CASSLGPPNLSYEQYF.

V and J are TRBV11-2 and TRBJ1-6; D gene ambiguous. The CDR3 extends over 15 amino acids. Per the germline V gene, CDR1 is SGHAT and CDR2 is FQNNGV. The V end lost 2 bases, the J end lost 5 bases, and 10 bases lay between the germline ends. CDR3 residues: CASSLSHRNNSPLHF. CDR3 in DNA: TGTGCCAGCAGCTTAAGCCACAGAAATAATTCACCCCTCCACTTT.

This chain links TRBV19 with TRBJ1-5; D may be TRBD1 (6 bases). V lost 3 bases to trimming and J lost 1 base, with 13 bases between them. The CDR3 is 16 residues long. Germline V gene sequence: CDR1 LNHDA, CDR2 SQIVND (reference sequence). Here the CDR3 DNA reads TGTGCCAGTAGTATGGGTGGGGGCCGGAGCAATCAGCCCCAGCATTTT. It translates to CASSMGGGRSNQPQHF.